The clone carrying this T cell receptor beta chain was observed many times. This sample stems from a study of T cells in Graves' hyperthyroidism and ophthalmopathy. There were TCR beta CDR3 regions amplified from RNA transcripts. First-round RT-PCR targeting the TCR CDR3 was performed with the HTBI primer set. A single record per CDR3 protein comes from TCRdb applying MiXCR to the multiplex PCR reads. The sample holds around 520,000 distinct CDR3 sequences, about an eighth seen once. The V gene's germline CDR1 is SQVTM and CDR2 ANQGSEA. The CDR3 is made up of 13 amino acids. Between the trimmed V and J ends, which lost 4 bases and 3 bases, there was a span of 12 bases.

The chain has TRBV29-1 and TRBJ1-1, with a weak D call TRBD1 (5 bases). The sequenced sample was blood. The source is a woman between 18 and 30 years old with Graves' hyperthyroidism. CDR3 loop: CSVVWGGDTEAFF. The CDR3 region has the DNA TGCAGCGTTGTTTGGGGCGGAGACACTGAAGCTTTCTTT.